A single T cell receptor (beta chain) is shown here with its context. These data originate in a study of T cell responses to AZD1222 COVID-19 vaccine. The data were produced by immunoSEQ multiplex PCR, yet TCRdb's version contains in-frame clones alone and is incomplete. The table has around 150,000 clones, roughly 89% seen once. The CDR3 contains 15 residues. The V segment lost 1 base and the J segment 7 bases; nucleotides outside the gene matches: 5. Germline assignment: CDR1 LGHNA and CDR2 YSLEER. The sequence derives from an adult in good health. Sequenced here: peripheral blood, sampled on day 0 of AZD1222 vaccination. This rearrangement joins TRBV4-3 to TRBJ1-4, with 8 bases aligning to TRBD1. CDR3 nucleotides: TGCGCCAGCAGCCAAGCGACAGGGGTAGCTGAAAAACTGTTTTTT. Its protein product is CASSQATGVAEKLFF.